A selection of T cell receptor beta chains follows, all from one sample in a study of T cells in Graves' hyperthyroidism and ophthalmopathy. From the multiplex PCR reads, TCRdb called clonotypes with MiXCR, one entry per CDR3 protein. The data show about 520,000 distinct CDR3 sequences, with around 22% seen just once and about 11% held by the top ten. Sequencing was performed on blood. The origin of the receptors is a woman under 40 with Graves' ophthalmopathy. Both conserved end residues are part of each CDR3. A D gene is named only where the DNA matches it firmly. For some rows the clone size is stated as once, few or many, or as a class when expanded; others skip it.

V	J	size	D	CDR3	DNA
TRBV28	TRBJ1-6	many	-	CASSRGQTNSPLHF	TGTGCCAGCAGTAGAGGACAGACTAATTCACCCCTCCACTTT
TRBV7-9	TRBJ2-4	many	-	CASSQTTGLLAKNIQYF	TGTGCCAGCAGCCAGACCACAGGGCTTCTAGCCAAAAACATTCAGTACTTC
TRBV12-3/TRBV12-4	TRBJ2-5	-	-	CASSLGGGPGETQYF	TGTGCCAGCAGTTTAGGGGGCGGCCCGGGGGAGACCCAGTACTTC
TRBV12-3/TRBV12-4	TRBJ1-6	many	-	CASSPTGGAHINSPLHF	TGTGCCAGCAGTCCCACGGGGGGGGCCCACATAAATTCACCCCTCCACTTT
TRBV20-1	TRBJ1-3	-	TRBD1	CSAKGAGGNTIYF	TGCAGTGCTAAGGGGGCAGGAGGAAACACCATATATTTT
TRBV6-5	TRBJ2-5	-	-	CASSLDRGAKETQYF	TGTGCCAGCAGCTTAGATCGGGGGGCAAAGGAGACCCAGTACTTC
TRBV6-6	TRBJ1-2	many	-	CASSVDGNYGYTF	TGTGCCAGCAGCGTCGACGGGAACTATGGCTACACCTTC
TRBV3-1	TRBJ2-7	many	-	CASSQNGPAEQYF	TGTGCCAGCAGCCAAAACGGGCCAGCCGAGCAGTACTTC
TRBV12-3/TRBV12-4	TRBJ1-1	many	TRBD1	CASSPGQGATEAFF	TGTGCCAGCAGCCCGGGACAGGGGGCCACTGAAGCTTTCTTT
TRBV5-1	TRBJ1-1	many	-	CASSLADGLNTEAFF	TGCGCCAGCAGCTTGGCAGACGGATTGAACACTGAAGCTTTCTTT
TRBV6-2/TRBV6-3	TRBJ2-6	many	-	CASSYSSGANVLTF	TGTGCCAGCAGTTACAGCTCTGGGGCCAACGTCCTGACTTTC
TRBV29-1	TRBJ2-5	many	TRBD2	CSVAAGLSPQETQYF	TGCAGCGTTGCCGCGGGACTAAGTCCACAAGAGACCCAGTACTTC
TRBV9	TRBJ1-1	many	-	CASAKTGNTEAFF	TGTGCCAGCGCCAAGACTGGGAACACTGAAGCTTTCTTT
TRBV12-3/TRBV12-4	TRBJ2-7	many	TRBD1	CASSRGQLSLDEQYF	TGTGCCAGCAGTAGGGGACAGCTGTCGTTGGACGAGCAGTACTTC
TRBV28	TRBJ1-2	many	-	CATTKGGPLYYGYTF	TGTGCCACAACCAAGGGAGGGCCCCTATACTATGGCTACACCTTC
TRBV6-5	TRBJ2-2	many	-	CASSYWHQQTGELFF	TGTGCCAGCAGTTACTGGCATCAACAGACCGGGGAGCTGTTTTTT
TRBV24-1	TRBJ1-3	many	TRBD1	CATSASTGAGNTIYF	TGTGCCACCAGTGCCTCGACAGGGGCTGGAAACACCATATATTTT
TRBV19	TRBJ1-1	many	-	CASSMEPETMNTEAFF	TGTGCCAGTAGTATGGAACCGGAAACGATGAACACTGAAGCTTTCTTT
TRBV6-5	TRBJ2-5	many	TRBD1	CASSSPDRGGETQYF	TGTGCCAGCAGTTCCCCGGACAGGGGTGGGGAGACCCAGTACTTC
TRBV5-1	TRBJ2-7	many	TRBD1	CASSLTGTGGLEIDEQYF	TGCGCCAGCAGCTTGACCGGGACAGGGGGCTTGGAAATAGACGAGCAGTACTTC
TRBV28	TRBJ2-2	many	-	CASSLPTERELFF	TGTGCCAGCAGTTTACCGACAGAGCGGGAGCTGTTTTTT
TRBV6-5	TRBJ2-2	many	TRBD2	CATLRGLAGGGELFF	TGTGCCACCCTAAGGGGTCTAGCGGGGGGCGGGGAGCTGTTTTTT
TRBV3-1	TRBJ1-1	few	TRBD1	CASSQPTGGGEAFF	TGTGCCAGCAGCCAACCGACAGGGGGCGGAGAAGCTTTCTTT
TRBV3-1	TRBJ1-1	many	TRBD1	CASSPYPTDRGKRVTEAFF	TGTGCCAGCAGCCCTTATCCAACGGACAGGGGAAAACGCGTCACTGAAGCTTTCTTT
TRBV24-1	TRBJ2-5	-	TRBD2	CATSDHGLAGEETQYF	TGTGCCACCAGTGACCATGGACTAGCGGGAGAGGAGACCCAGTACTTC
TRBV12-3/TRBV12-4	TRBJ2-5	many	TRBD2	CASSPGGGAQETQYF	TGTGCCAGCAGCCCCGGCGGGGGGGCCCAGGAGACCCAGTACTTC
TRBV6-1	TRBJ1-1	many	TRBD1	CATSTGMNTEAFF	TGTGCCACCTCGACAGGGATGAACACTGAAGCTTTCTTT
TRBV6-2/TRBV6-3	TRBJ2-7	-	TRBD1	CASDKGQGANRGWYEQYF	TGTGCCAGCGACAAGGGACAGGGGGCGAACCGCGGTTGGTACGAGCAGTACTTC
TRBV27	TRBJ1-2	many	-	CASSPTADGRYGYTF	TGTGCCAGCAGTCCCACCGCTGACGGACGCTATGGCTACACCTTC
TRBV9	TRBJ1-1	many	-	CASSLRGGQTITEAFF	TGTGCCAGCAGCCTAAGGGGAGGGCAGACTATCACTGAAGCTTTCTTT
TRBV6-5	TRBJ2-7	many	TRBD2	CASSRTSGQYEQYF	TGTGCCAGCAGTCGGACTAGCGGGCAATACGAGCAGTACTTC
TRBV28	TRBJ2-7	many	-	CASGRYEQYF	TGTGCCAGCGGACGTTACGAGCAGTACTTC
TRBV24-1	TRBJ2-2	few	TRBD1	CATSDSRQGHTGELFF	TGTGCCACCAGTGATTCCCGACAGGGCCACACCGGGGAGCTGTTTTTT
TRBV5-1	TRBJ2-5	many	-	CASSTLWQETQYF	TGCGCCAGCAGCACCCTGTGGCAAGAGACCCAGTACTTC
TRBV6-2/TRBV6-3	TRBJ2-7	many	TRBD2	CASSPGTSVPYEQYF	TGTGCCAGCAGTCCCGGGACTAGTGTCCCCTACGAGCAGTACTTC
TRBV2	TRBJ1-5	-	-	CASSRTENSNQPQHF	TGTGCCAGCAGCAGGACAGAAAATAGCAATCAGCCCCAGCATTTT
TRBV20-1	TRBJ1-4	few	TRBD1	CSARAGGTNEKLFF	TGCAGTGCTAGAGCAGGGGGTACTAATGAAAAACTGTTTTTT
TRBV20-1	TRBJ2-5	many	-	CSARDSSSVQETQYF	TGCAGTGCTAGAGATTCATCTAGCGTCCAAGAGACCCAGTACTTC
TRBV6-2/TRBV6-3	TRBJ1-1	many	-	CASSLLGQMNTEAFF	TGTGCCAGCAGCCTCCTTGGACAGATGAACACTGAAGCTTTCTTT
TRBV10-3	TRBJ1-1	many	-	CAISERTEAFF	TGTGCCATCAGTGAGCGCACTGAAGCTTTCTTT
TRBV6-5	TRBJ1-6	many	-	CASSYSKGVYNSPLHF	TGTGCCAGCAGTTACTCAAAAGGGGTTTATAATTCACCCCTCCACTTT
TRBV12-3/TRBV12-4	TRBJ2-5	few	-	CASSRDAGGTQYF	TGTGCCAGCAGTCGTGACGCTGGGGGGACCCAGTACTTC
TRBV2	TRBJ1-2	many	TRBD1	CASSEDRTGGDYGYTF	TGTGCCAGCAGTGAAGACAGGACAGGGGGCGACTATGGCTACACCTTC
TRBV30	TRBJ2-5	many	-	CAWSVRKDQETQYF	TGTGCCTGGAGTGTACGGAAAGATCAAGAGACCCAGTACTTC
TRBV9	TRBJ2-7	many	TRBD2	CASSVVAGPSYEQYF	TGTGCCAGCAGCGTAGTAGCGGGGCCTTCCTACGAGCAGTACTTC
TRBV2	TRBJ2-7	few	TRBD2	CASSQREIVYEQYF	TGTGCCAGCAGTCAGCGGGAGATTGTCTACGAGCAGTACTTC
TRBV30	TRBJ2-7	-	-	CAWVNSAASYEQCF	TGTGCCTGGGTGAATTCGGCAGCTTCCTACGAGCAGTGCTTC
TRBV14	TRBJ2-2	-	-	CASSQWGESLSGELFF	TGTGCCAGCAGCCAATGGGGTGAAAGCCTCTCCGGGGAGCTGTTTTTT
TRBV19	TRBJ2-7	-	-	CASRTPGPRDEQYF	TGTGCCAGTAGAACCCCTGGGCCTCGGGACGAGCAGTACTTC
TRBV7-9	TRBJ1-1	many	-	CASSLALQEAFF	TGTGCCAGCAGCTTAGCGCTACAAGAAGCTTTCTTT